The 12 T cell receptor beta chains below come from one sample, sequenced in a study of T cells in Graves' hyperthyroidism and ophthalmopathy. What was amplified from RNA transcripts were TCR beta CDR3 regions. A first-round RT-PCR of the TCR CDR3 used the HTBI primer set. TCRdb fed the multiplex PCR reads into MiXCR, producing one record per CDR3 protein. The table includes 300,000 to 400,000 distinct CDR3 sequences, roughly 15% detected once. The specimen sequenced was blood. These TCRs come from a woman in her 30s with Graves' ophthalmopathy.

This clonotype was counted many times. J is TRBJ2-5 and V is TRBV5-1, with D maybe TRBD1 (5 bases). The germline V and J ends were trimmed by 1 base and 5 bases, with 9 bases remaining between them. The CDR3 is made up of 13 amino acids. Germline CDR1 and CDR2: SGHRS and YFSETQ. CDR3: CASSLQDIETQYF. CDR3 bases: TGCGCCAGCAGCTTGCAGGACATCGAGACCCAGTACTTC.

This clonotype was picked up many times. The V and J genes are TRBV6-6 and TRBJ2-5; no reliable D call. In germline, CDR1 is MNHNY, CDR2 SVGAGI (reference sequence). Trimming took 2 bases from V and 7 from J, leaving 11 bases between them. The CDR3 sequence is 13 residues long. CDR3 sequence: CASSYGQYGTQYF. The CDR3 region has the DNA TGTGCCAGCAGTTACGGGCAGTACGGGACCCAGTACTTC.

This clonotype occurred many times. The chain is built from TRBV7-9 and TRBJ1-4; D may be TRBD1 (5 bases). The CDR3 is 14 residues long. Per the germline V gene, CDR1 is SEHNR and CDR2 is FQNEAQ (reference sequence). V was pared by 1 base and J by 8 bases, with 11 bases between. The CDR3 DNA reads as TGTGCCAGCAGCTTAGTTGGGACGGAGGAAAAACTGTTTTTT. It encodes CASSLVGTEEKLFF.

This clonotype occurred many times. CDR3: CASSIRQGLNDEQFF. In nucleotides, the CDR3 is TGTGCCAGCAGTATACGACAGGGATTGAACGATGAGCAGTTCTTC. The chain couples TRBV7-9 to TRBJ2-1; TRBD1 aligns across 7 bases. CDR3 size: 15 residues. J lost 8 bases, V lost 6 bases, and 13 bases had no gene match. CDR1 and CDR2 from the germline V gene are SEHNR and FQNEAQ (reference sequence).

This clonotype was observed many times. The gene calls are TRBV7-2 and TRBJ2-1, with TRBD2 matching over 12 bases. The V gene's germline CDR1 is SGHTA and CDR2 FQGNSA. V gave up 5 bases and J gave up 9 bases; unmatched junction bases: 8. This CDR3 is built from 15 residues. The CDR3 here is CASSISSGGGGEQFF. As DNA, the CDR3 is TGTGCCAGCAGCATATCTAGCGGGGGGGGGGGTGAGCAGTTCTTC.

This clonotype was seen only a few times. The chain combines TRBV2 with TRBJ1-2; D remains ambiguous. V was cut by 8 bases and J by 6 bases, with 10 bases left in between. The CDR3 loop spans 11 amino acids. The V gene's germline CDR1 is SNHLY and CDR2 FYNNEI. In DNA, the CDR3 is TGTGCCAGCTTGGCCCCTCATGGCTACACCTTC. This codes for CASLAPHGYTF.

There are many counts of this clonotype. The chain recombines TRBV2 with TRBJ2-3; 10 bases are shared with TRBD2. This CDR3 has 15 amino acids. Per the germline V gene, CDR1 is SNHLY and CDR2 is FYNNEI. Trimming cost V 6 bases and J 4 bases; bases outside gene matches: 7. The CDR3 DNA reads TGTGCCAGCAGCGATAAGCGGGGGGGAGCAGATACGCAGTATTTT. It encodes CASSDKRGGADTQYF.

This clonotype has only a few counts. A read error is possible here, since a much larger clone lies one base away. The rearrangement links TRBV28 to TRBJ1-2; the D gene is possibly TRBD1 (6 bases). This CDR3 contains 15 residues. The germline V gene encodes CDR1 MDHEN and CDR2 SYDVKM. V lost 5 bases, J lost 5 bases, and 18 bases lay in between. The CDR3, as DNA: TGTGCCAGCAGTGCTACGATGAACAGGGCGTATGGCTACACCTTC. Translating gives CASSATMNRAYGYTF.

Remarks on this clonotype: A single base separates this from a much larger clone, so it may be a read error. V gene TRBV30 combines with J gene TRBJ2-5, with D maybe TRBD2 (6 bases). Germline CDR1 and CDR2: GTSNPN and SVGIG (reference sequence). The CDR3 contains 14 residues. The DNA of the CDR3 is TGTGCCAGGAGGGGCTCGCGGGTGGAAGAGACCCAGTACTTC. This translates into CARRGSRVEETQYF.

J is TRBJ2-5 and V is TRBV9, with D unclear. Germline V gene sequence: CDR1 SGDLS, CDR2 YYNGEE. CDR3 length: 15 residues. V was trimmed by 0 bases and J by 2 bases, leaving 11 bases between them. CDR3 sequence reads: CASSVEGSVQETQYF. Written as DNA, the CDR3 is TGTGCCAGCAGCGTAGAGGGCAGTGTTCAAGAGACCCAGTACTTC.

In its sample, this clonotype was seen many times. V is TRBV12-3 or TRBV12-4 and J is TRBJ1-4; D is ambiguous. The CDR3 consists of 12 residues. V was pared by 4 bases and J by 7 bases, with 7 bases between. CDR3 DNA: TGTGCCAGCAGTTCATTGGGTGAAAAACTGTTTTTT. Its translation is CASSSLGEKLFF.

This clonotype was seen repeatedly, ten times or more. The CDR3 reads CASSFTIRDPAAFF. CDR3 coding DNA: TGTGCCAGCAGCTTTACTATTAGGGATCCAGCGGCTTTCTTT. The chain recombines TRBV11-2 with TRBJ1-1; D unresolved. This CDR3 region has 14 residues. Between the trimmed V and J ends, which lost 3 bases and 11 bases, there was a span of 19 bases. CDR1 and CDR2 (germline): SGHAT, FQNNGV.